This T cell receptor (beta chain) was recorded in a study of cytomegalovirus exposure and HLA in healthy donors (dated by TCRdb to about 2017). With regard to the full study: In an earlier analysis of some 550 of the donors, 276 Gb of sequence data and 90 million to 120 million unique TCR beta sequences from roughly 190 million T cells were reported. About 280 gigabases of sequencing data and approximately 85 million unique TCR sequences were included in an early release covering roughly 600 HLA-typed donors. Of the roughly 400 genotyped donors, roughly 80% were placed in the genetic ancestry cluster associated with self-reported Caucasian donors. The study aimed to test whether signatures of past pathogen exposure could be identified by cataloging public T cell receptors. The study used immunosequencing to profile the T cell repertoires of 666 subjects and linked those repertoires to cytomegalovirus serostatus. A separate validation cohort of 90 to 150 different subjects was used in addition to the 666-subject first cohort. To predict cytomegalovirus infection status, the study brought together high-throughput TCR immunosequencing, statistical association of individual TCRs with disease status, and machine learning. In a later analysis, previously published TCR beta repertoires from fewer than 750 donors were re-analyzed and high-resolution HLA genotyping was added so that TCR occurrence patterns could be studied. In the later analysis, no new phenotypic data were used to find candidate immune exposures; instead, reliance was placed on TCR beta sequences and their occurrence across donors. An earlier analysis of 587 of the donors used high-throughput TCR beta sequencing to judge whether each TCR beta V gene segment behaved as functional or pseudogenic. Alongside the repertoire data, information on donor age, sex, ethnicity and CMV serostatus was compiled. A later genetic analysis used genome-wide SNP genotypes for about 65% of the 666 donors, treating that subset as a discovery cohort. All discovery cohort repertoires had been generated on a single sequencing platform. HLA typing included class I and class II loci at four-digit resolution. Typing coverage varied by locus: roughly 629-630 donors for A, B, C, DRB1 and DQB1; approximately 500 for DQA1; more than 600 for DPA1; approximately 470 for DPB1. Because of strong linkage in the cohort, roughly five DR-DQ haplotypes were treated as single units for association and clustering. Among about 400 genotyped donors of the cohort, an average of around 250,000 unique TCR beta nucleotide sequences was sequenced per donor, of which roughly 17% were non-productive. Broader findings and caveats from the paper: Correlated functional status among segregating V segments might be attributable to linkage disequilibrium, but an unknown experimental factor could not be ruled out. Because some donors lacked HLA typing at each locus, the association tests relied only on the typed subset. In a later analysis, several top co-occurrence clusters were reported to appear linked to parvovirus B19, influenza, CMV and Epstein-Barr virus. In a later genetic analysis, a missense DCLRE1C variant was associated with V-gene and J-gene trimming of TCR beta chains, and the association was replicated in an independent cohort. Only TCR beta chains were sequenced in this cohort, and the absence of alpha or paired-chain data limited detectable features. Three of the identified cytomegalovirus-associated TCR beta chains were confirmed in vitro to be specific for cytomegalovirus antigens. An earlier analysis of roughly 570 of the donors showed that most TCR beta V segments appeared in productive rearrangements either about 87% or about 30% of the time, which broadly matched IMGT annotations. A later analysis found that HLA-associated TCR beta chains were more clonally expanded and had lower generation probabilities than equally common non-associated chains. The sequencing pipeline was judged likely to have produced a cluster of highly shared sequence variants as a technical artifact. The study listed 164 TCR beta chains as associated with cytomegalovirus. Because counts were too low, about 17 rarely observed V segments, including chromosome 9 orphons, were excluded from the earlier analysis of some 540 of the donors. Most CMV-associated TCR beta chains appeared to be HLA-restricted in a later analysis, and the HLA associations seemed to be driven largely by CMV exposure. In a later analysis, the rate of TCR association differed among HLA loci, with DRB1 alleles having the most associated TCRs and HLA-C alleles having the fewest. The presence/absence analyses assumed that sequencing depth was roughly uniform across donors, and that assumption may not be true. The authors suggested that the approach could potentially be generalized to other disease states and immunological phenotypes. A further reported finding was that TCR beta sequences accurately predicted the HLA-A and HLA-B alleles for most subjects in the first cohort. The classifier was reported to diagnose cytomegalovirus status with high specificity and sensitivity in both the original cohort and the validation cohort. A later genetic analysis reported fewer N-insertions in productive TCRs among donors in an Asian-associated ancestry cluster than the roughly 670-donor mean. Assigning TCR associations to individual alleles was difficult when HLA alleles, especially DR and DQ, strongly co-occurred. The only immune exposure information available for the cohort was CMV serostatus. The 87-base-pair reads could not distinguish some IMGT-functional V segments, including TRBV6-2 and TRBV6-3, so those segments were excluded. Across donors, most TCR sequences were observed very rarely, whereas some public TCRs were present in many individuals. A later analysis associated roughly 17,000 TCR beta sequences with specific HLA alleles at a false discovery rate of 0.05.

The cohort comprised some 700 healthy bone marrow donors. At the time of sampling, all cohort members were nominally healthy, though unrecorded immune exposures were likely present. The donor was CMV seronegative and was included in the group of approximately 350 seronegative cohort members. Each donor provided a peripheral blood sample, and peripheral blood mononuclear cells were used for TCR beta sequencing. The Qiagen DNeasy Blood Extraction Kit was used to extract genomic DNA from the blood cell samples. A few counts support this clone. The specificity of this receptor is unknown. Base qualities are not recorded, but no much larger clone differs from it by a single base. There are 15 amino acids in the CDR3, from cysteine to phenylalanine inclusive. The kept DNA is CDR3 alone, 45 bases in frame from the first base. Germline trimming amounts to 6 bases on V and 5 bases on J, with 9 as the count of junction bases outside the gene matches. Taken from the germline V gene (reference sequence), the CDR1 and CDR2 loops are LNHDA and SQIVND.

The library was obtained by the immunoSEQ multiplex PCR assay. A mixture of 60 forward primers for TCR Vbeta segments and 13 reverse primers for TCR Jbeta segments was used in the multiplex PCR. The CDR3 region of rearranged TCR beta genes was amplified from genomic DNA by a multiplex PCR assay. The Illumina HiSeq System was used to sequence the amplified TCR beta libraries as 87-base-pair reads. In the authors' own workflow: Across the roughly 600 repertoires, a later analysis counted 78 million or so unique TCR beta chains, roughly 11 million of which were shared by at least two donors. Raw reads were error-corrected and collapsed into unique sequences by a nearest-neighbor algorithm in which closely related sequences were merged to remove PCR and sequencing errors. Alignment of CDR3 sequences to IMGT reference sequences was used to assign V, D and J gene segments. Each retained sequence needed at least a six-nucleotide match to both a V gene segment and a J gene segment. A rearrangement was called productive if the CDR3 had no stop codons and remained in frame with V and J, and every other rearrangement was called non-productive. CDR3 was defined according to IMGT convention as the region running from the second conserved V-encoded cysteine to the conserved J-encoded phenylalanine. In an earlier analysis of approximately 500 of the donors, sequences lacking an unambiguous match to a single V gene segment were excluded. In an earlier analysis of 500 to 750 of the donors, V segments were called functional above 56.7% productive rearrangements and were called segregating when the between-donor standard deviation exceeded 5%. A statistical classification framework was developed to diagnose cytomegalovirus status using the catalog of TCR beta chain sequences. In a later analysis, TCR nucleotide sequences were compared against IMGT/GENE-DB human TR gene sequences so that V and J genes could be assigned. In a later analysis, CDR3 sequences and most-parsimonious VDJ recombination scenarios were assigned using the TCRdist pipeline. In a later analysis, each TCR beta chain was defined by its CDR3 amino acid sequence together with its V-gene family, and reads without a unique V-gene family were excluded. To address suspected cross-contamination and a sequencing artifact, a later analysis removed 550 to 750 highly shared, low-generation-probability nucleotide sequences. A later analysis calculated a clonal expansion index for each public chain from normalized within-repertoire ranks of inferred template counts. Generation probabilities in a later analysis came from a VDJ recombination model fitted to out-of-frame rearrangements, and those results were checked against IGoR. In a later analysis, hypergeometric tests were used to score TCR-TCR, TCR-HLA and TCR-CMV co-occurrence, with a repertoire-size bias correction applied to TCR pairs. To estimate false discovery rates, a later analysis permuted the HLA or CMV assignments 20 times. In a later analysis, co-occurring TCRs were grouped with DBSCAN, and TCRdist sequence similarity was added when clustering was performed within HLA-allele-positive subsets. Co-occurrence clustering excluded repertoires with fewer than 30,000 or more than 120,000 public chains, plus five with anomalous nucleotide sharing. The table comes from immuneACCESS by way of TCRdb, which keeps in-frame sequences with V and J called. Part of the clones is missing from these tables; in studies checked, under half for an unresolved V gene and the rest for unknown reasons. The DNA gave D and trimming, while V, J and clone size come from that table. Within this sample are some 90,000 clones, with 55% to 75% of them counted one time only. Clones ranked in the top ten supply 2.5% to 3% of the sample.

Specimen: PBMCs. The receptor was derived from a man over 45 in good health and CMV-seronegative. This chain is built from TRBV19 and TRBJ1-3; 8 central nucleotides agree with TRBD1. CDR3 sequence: CASSPGQGRRNTIYF. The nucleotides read TGTGCCAGTAGCCCAGGACAGGGTCGGCGAAACACCATATATTTT.